This T cell receptor (beta chain) was recorded in a study of STAT5B mutations in CD4+ large granular lymphocyte leukemia (dated by TCRdb to the early 2020s). Background on the whole study: Among healthy controls, the CDR3 'QG' motif was associated with a particular HLA allele. Flow cytometry performed on FACSCanto II or FACSVerse showed that the purified fractions had more than 95% purity among lymphocytes. The study compared the TCRbeta repertoires of patients with CD4+ T-cell large granular lymphocyte leukemia against the TCRbeta repertoires of healthy blood donors.

Healthy controls were 37 blood donors whose buffy coats came from the Finnish Red Cross blood service. All TCR-sequenced material derived from peripheral blood: patient blood samples and healthy donor buffy coats. Ficoll-Hypaque gradient centrifugation was used to isolate peripheral blood mononuclear cells. CD4+ cells were purified magnetically from the buffy coats of healthy controls. Genomic DNA was extracted with the Gentra Puregene Cell and Tissue kit and quantified on a Qubit 2.0 fluorometer. Broad study findings and their caveats: CD4-sorted patient repertoires appeared more clonal than healthy CD4+ repertoires, and this difference persisted after removing the putative leukemic clones. The data were not HLA-matched, and the relatively small sample size could explain the higher clonality seen in CD4+ compared with CD8+ T-LGLL. TRBV06-family usage was enriched among the top patient clones (8/27) compared with healthy controls (2/35). The main leukemic clonotypes were found to be private to each patient, although 25% of the main leukemic clonotypes were detected at low frequency in the non-leukemic repertoires of other patients.

The immunoSEQ assay at survey resolution was used to sequence TCRbeta rearrangements from genomic DNA. The study's processing was this. In the TCR sequencing data, the lowest productive clonotype frequency that could be detected was 2.59 x 10-5. Analyses included only productive TCRbeta rearrangements, meaning complete and in-frame sequences. The clonality of each sample was calculated as Simpson clonality in the immunoSEQ Analyzer version 3.0. Clones were categorized by frequency as very rare, small, medium, large (1-20%) or hyperexpanded (>20%). OLGA 1.2.3 estimated generation probabilities, VDJtools produced V-gene circos plots, VDJdb was queried for specificities, and GLIPH identified CDR3 motifs. In TCRdb, the immuneACCESS table is reduced to in-frame sequences with V and J assigned. These tables do not hold every clone; where another copy was compared, an unresolved V gene accounts for under half, and the others remain unexplained. Clone size and the V and J calls come from that table; the DNA yielded D and trimming. A total of tens of thousands of clones appear in this sample, 81% of them only once. The ten largest clones capture 0.33% of the sample.

The CDR3 sequence holds 14 residues, the cysteine and phenylalanine included. Only the CDR3 part of the read is kept: 42 bases, read in frame from the first base. The germline V gene yields SGHNT for CDR1 and YENEEA for CDR2. V loses 0 bases, J loses 4 bases, and the germline ends lie 9 bases apart. With regard to this clone: Its antigen has not been determined. No quality values exist for individual bases; no much larger clone is one base distant.

The receptor comes from a human donor in good health. The sample comprised CD4+ T cells from blood buffy coats. In this chain, TRBV11-3 is recombined with TRBJ2-5, with the D gene not clear enough to name. The DNA sequence follows: TGTGCCAGCAGCTTAGATCCTGGGGTAGAGACCCAGTACTTC. Its amino acids are CASSLDPGVETQYF.